This TCR beta chain was recovered during a study of PD-1 blockade in classical Hodgkin lymphoma. CDR3 length: 16 residues. The V gene lost 4 bases and the J gene lost 0 bases, with 16 bases spanning the gap. Germline CDR1 and CDR2: KGHSH and LQKENI. Clones were sequenced by immunoSEQ multiplex PCR, and TCRdb holds only the in-frame ones, with some missing. The data hold about 84,000 clones, with roughly 89% observed a single time. Study-wide findings and caveats: TCR diversity in CD4+, not CD8+, cells rose significantly by C4D1. Patients who responded completely had about the same baseline diversity as newly diagnosed patients.

With regard to this clone: Its antigen remains unidentified.

Each patient's relapse followed autologous stem cell transplantation, and brentuximab vedotin exposure varied. Sequenced material: peripheral blood mononuclear cells (PBMCs), taken at baseline. The V and J genes are TRBV18 and TRBJ2-7; D possibly corresponds to TRBD1 (5 bases). The receptor was derived from a human donor with classical Hodgkin lymphoma. The chain's CDR3 is CASSLERGRSSYEQYF. CDR3 sequence (DNA): TGTGCCAGCTCACTAGAAAGGGGCAGGAGCTCCTACGAGCAGTACTTC.